This TCR beta chain was sequenced during a study of identical twins. The V gene's germline CDR1 is SGHRS and CDR2 YFSETQ. The CDR3 has 13 amino acids. V shed 5 bases and J shed 0 bases, with 9 bases lying between them. This clonotype was seen ten or more times. MiXCR, run by TCRdb on the 5' RACE reads, gives a single entry per CDR3 protein. The sample carries roughly 690,000 distinct CDR3 sequences, approximately 6% recorded once. This TCR was sampled from a man aged 18 to 30 in good health. Sequencing input: naive T cells sorted from blood. The chain employs TRBV5-1 and TRBJ2-7; D ambiguous. As DNA, the CDR3 is TGCGCCAGCAGTGTGGAGAGCTCCTACGAGCAGTACTTC. Protein sequence: CASSVESSYEQYF.